The text below deals with one TCR beta chain. The second PCR ran roughly 6 to 11 cycles with a sample-barcoded 5' primer and J-beta primers. TCRdb called the 5' RACE reads again in MiXCR, with one record for every CDR3 protein. The sample consists of about 720,000 distinct CDR3 sequences, roughly 25% of them appearing once. From germline, CDR1 is GTSNPN and CDR2 SVGIG (reference sequence). The V end lost 4 bases, the J end lost 1 base, and 8 bases lay between the germline ends. The CDR3 has 13 residues. The source of the sample is a study of blood T cells in healthy people across ages. Roughly 10 milliliters of peripheral blood were drawn from each donor. Isolated PBMCs totaled at least 6 million in each sample. The same sample was also used in a study of T cells of mothers and their children. That report notes: The entire RNA extract went into cDNA synthesis at roughly 1.5 ug per 15 ul. Mothers yielded over 8.5 million CDR3 reads, children 2.5 million to 3.5 million each.

Material for sequencing was blood. J is TRBJ2-1 and V is TRBV30, with D perhaps assigned TRBD1 or TRBD2 (5 bases each). This sequence originates from a boy aged 5-17 years in good health. The chain's CDR3 is CAWMGESYNEQFF. In DNA form, the CDR3 reads TGTGCCTGGATGGGGGAATCCTACAATGAGCAGTTCTTC.